These 2 T cell receptor beta chains were sequenced from one sample in a study of T cell changes during pregnancy in multiple sclerosis. This table comes from immunoSEQ multiplex PCR, and its TCRdb copy is limited to in-frame clones, with some not included. The sample records around 36,000 clones, around 90% being singletons. Source: CD8+ T cells from peripheral blood mononuclear cells, taken before pregnancy. These receptors were obtained from a female donor with multiple sclerosis, enrolled in a pregnancy study.

The V gene is TRBV27, the J gene TRBJ2-4; D might be TRBD1 (5 bases). V lost 8 bases to trimming and J lost 3 bases, with 14 bases between them. Germline values: CDR1 MNHEY, CDR2 SMNVEV (reference sequence). The CDR3 is made up of 14 amino acids. This chain's CDR3 is CASRQNTFKNIQYF. CDR3 nucleotide sequence: TGTGCCAGCCGACAGAATACCTTCAAAAACATTCAGTACTTC.

V is TRBV7-9 and J is TRBJ1-2; D not resolved. The V end was cut by 4 bases, the J end by 4 bases, with 13 bases between. The germline V gene encodes CDR1 SEHNR and CDR2 FQNEAQ (reference sequence). The CDR3 has 14 residues. As DNA, the CDR3 is TGTGCCAGCAGCTCCAATCCCACAGCCTATGGCTACACCTTC. Translation: CASSSNPTAYGYTF.